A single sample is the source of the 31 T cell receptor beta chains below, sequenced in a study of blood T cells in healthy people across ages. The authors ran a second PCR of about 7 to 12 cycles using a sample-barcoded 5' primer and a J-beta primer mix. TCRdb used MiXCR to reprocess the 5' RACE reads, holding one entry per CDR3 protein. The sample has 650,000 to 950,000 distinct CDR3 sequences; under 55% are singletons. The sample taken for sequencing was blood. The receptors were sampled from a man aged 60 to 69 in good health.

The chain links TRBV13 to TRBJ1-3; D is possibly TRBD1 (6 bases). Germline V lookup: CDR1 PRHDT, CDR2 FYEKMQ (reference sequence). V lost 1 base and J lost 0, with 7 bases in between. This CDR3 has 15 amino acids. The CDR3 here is CASSLEGVSGNTIYF. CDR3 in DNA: TGTGCCAGCAGCTTAGAGGGGGTCTCTGGAAACACCATATATTTT.

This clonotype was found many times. The CDR3 region has the DNA TGTGCCAGCAGCTTGACAGGGGGCGGGGAGACCCAGTACTTC. It encodes CASSLTGGGETQYF. The chain uses TRBV12-3 or TRBV12-4 and TRBJ2-5; TRBD1 aligns across 10 bases. With V trimmed by 6 bases and J by 5 bases, 6 bases remained unmatched. The length of the CDR3 is 14 residues.

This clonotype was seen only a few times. The CDR3 here is CASSRGWTSGQMGDTQYF. Here the CDR3 DNA reads TGCGCCAGCAGCCGGGGATGGACTAGCGGCCAAATGGGAGATACGCAGTATTTT. The rearrangement uses TRBV5-1 and TRBJ2-3; TRBD2 aligns across 10 bases. The germline V gene encodes CDR1 SGHRS and CDR2 YFSETQ. The CDR3 covers 18 residues. V lost 4 bases, J lost 5 bases, and 16 bases stayed unmatched.

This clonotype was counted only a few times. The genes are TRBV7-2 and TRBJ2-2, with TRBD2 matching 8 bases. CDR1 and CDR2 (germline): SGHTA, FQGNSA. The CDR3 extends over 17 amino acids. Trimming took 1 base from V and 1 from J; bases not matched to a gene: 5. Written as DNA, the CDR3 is TGTGCCAGCAGCTTAGATGGAACTAGCGGGAACACCGGGGAGCTGTTTTTT. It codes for CASSLDGTSGNTGELFF.

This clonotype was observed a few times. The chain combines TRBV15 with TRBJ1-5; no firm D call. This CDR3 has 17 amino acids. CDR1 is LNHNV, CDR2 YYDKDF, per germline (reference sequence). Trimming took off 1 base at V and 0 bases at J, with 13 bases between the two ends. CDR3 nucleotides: TGTGCCACCAGCAGAGTTTTCCGGACGGCTAGCAATCAGCCCCAGCATTTT. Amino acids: CATSRVFRTASNQPQHF.

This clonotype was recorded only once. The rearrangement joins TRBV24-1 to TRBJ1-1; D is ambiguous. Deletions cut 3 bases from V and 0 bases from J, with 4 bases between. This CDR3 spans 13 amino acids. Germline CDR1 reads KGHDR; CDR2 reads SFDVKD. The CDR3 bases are TGTGCCACCAGTGATGGGGTGAACACTGAAGCTTTCTTT. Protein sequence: CATSDGVNTEAFF.

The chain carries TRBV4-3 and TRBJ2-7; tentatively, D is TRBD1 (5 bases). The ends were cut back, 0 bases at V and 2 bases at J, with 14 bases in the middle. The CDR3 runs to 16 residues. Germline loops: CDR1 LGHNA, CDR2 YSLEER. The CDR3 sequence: CASSQDLRQLTYEQYF. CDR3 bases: TGCGCCAGCAGCCAAGATCTCAGACAGCTTACCTACGAGCAGTACTTC.

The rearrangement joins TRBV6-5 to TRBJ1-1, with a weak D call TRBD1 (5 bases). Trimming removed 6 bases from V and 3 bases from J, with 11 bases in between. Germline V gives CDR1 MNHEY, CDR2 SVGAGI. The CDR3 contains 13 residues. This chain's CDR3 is CASSGTPHTEAFF. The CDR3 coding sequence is TGTGCCAGCAGCGGGACCCCCCACACTGAAGCTTTCTTT.

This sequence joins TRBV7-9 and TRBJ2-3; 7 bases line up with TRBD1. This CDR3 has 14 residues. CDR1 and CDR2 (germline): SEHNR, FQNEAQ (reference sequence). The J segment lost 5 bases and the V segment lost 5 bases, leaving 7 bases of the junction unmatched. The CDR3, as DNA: TGTGCCAGCAGCCCAATGACAGGGCGAGATACGCAGTATTTT. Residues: CASSPMTGRDTQYF.

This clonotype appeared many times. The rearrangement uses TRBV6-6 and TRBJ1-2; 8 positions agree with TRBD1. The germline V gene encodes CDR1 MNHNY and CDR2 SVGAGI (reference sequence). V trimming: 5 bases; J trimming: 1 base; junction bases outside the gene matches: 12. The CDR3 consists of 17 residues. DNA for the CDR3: TGTGCCAGCAGTGCCTCGGGACAGGCCCTCAATAACTATGGCTACACCTTC. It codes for CASSASGQALNNYGYTF.

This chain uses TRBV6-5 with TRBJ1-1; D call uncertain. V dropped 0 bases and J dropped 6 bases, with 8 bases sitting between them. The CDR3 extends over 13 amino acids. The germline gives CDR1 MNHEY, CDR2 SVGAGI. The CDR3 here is CASSYSIRAEAFF. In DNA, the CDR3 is TGTGCCAGCAGTTACTCGATCCGGGCTGAAGCTTTCTTT.

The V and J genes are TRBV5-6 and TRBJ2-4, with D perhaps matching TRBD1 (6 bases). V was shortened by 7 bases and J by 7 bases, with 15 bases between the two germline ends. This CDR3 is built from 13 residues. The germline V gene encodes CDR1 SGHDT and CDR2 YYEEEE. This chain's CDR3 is CASQIRGFNIQYF. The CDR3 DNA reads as TGTGCCAGCCAGATAAGGGGGTTTAACATTCAGTACTTC.

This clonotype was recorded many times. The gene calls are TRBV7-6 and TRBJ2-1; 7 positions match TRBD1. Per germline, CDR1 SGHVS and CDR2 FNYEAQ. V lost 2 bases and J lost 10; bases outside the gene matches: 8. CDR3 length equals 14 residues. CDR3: CASSLSRGQEEQFF. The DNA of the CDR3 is TGTGCCAGCAGCTTATCAAGGGGGCAGGAAGAGCAGTTCTTC.

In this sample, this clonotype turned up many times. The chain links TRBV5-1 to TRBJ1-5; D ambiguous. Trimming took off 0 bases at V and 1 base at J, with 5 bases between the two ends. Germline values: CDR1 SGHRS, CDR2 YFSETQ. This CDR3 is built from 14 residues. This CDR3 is CASSLEGSNQPQHF. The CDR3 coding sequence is TGCGCCAGCAGCTTGGAAGGGAGCAATCAGCCCCAGCATTTT.

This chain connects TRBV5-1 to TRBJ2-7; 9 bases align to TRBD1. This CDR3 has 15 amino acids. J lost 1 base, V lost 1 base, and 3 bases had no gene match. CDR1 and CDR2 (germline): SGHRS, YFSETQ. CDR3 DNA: TGCGCCAGCAGCTTGATGGGACAGGGTTCCTACGAGCAGTACTTC. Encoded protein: CASSLMGQGSYEQYF.

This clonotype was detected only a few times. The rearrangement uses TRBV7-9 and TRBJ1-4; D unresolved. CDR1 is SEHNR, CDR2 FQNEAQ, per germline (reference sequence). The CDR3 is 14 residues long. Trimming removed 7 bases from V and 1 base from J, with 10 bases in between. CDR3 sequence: CASTKSGTNEKLFF. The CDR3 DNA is TGTGCCAGCACCAAATCCGGAACTAATGAAAAACTGTTTTTT.

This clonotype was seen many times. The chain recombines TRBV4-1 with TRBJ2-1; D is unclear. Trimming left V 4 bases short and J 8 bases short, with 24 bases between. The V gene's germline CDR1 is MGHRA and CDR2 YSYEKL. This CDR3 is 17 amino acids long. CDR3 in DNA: TGCGCCAGCAGCCCGGAGCAGAGAGGCAAGGATGTGGATGAGCAGTTCTTC. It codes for CASSPEQRGKDVDEQFF.

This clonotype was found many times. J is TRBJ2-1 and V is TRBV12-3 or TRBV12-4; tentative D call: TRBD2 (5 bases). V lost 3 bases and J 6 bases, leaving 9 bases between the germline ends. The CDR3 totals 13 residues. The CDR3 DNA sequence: TGTGCCAGCAGTTTGGAGCGGTTCAATGAGCAGTTCTTC. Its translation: CASSLERFNEQFF.

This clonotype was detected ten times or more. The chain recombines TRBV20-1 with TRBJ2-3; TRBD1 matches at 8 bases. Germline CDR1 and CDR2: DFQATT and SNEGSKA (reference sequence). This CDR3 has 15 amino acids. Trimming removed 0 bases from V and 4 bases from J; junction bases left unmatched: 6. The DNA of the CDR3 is TGCAGTGCTAGAGATTTGACAGGGGTACCAGATACGCAGTATTTT. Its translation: CSARDLTGVPDTQYF.

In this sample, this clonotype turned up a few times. In nucleotides, the CDR3 is TGCAGTGTCCCGGGACTAGCGGGGGGGAACACAGATACGCAGTATTTT. It is translated as CSVPGLAGGNTDTQYF. The J gene is TRBJ2-3, the V gene TRBV20-1; 16 nucleotides match TRBD2. V shed 7 bases and J 2 bases; nucleotides not matched to a gene: 6. This CDR3 has 16 residues. CDR1 and CDR2 (germline): DFQATT, SNEGSKA (reference sequence).

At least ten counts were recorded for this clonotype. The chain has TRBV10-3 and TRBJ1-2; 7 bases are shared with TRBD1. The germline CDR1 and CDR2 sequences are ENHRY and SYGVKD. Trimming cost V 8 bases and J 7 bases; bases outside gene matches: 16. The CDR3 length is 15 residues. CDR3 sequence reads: CAIRTLDRASSGYTF. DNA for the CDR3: TGTGCCATCCGAACCCTCGACAGGGCTTCGTCTGGCTACACCTTC.

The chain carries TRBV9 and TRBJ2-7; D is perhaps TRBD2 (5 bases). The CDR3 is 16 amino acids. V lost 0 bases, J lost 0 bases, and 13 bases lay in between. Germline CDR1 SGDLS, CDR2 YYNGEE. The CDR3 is CASSVDEDSGSYEQYF. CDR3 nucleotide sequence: TGTGCCAGCAGCGTAGATGAGGACTCGGGCTCCTACGAGCAGTACTTC.

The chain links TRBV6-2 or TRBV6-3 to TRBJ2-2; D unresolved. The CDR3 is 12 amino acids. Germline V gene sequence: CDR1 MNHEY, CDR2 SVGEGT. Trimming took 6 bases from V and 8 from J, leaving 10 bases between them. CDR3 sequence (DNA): TGTGCCAGCAGCCAACAAATTGGGGAGCTGTTTTTT. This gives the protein CASSQQIGELFF.

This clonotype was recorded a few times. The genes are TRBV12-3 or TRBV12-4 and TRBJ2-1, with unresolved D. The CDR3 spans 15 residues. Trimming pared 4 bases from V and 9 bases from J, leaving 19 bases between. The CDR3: CASSSERRLLGEQFF. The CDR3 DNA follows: TGTGCCAGCAGTTCGGAAAGGCGGCTTTTGGGTGAGCAGTTCTTC.

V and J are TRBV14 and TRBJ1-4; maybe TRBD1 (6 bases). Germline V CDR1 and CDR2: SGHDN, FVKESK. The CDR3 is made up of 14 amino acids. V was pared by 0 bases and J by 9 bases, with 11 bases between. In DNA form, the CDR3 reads TGTGCCAGCAGCCAAGAGGGACATAGGCAAAAACTGTTTTTT. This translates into CASSQEGHRQKLFF.

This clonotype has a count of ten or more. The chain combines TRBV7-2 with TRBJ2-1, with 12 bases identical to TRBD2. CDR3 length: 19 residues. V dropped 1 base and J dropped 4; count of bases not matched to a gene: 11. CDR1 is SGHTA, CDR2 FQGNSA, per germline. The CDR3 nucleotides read TGTGCCAGCAGCTTAGACCCTCTAGCGGGGGGGTCTATGTACAATGAGCAGTTCTTC. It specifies CASSLDPLAGGSMYNEQFF.

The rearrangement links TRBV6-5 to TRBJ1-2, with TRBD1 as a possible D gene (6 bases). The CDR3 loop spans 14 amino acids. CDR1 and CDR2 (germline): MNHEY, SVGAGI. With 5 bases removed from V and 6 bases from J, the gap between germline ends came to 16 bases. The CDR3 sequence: CASSGASRTDGYTF. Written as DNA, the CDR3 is TGTGCCAGCAGTGGGGCATCCAGGACAGATGGCTACACCTTC.

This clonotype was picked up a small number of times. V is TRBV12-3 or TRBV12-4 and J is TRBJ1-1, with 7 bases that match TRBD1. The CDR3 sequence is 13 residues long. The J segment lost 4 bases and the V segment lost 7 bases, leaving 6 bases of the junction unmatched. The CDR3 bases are TGTGCCAGCACCCTCCCAGGGGGCACTGAAGCTTTCTTT. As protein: CASTLPGGTEAFF.

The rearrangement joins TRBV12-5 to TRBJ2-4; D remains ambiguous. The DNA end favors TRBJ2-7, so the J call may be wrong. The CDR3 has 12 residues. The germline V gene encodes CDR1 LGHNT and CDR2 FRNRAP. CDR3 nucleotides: TGTGCTAGTCGGGTAGACGGCTACGAGCAGTACTTC. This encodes CASRVDGYEQYF.

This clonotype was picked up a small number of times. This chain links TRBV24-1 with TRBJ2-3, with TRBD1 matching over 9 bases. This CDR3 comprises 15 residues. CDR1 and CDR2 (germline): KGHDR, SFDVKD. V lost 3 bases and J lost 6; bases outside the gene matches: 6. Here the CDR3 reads CATSDPHRGLDTQYF. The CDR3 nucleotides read TGTGCCACCAGTGATCCCCACAGGGGGCTCGATACGCAGTATTTT.

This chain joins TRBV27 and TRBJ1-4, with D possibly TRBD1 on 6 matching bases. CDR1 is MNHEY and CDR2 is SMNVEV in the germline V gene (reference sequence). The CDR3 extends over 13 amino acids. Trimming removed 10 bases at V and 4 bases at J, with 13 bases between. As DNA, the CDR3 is TGTGCCACCAAGGACAGAAATAATGAAAAACTGTTTTTT. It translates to CATKDRNNEKLFF.